This record concerns one T cell receptor beta chain sequence. What it recognizes is unknown. This sample is part of a study of T-cell reconstitution after alpha-beta-depleted transplantation in children. Findings and caveats of the study: Alpha-beta T cells about two months after transplant reportedly derived from several hundred expanded graft clones. Surviving thymic progenitors and recipient T cells were the source of high TCRbeta diversity at day 60 in some patients. T-cell numbers and diversity one year post-transplant derived largely from freshly generated T cells.

The germline V gene encodes CDR1 SGHTA and CDR2 FQGNSA. There are 19 residues in the CDR3. The germline V and J ends were trimmed by 0 bases and 5 bases, with 22 bases remaining between them. Preparation of the TCRbeta library involved a method that used unique molecular identifiers. TCRdb reanalysed the PCR reads using MiXCR and keeps one entry per CDR3 protein. Among about 470,000 distinct CDR3 sequences, 43% were seen once, and the ten largest hold approximately 25%. The material was PBMCs, obtained before TCRalphabeta/CD19-depleted stem cell transplant. This TCR came from a girl aged 2-10 years with aplastic anemia, due to receive a stem cell transplant. The chain is built from TRBV7-2 and TRBJ2-2; TRBD2 might be the D (5 bases). In nucleotides, the CDR3 is TGTGCCAGCAGCTTAGCTTTCCGTGTGAGACAAGGCGGGACCGGGGAGCTGTTTTTT. This sequence encodes CASSLAFRVRQGGTGELFF.